These 5 T cell receptor beta chains were all obtained from the same sample, sequenced in a study of beta chain features in type 1 diabetes. Study-wide points: Shorter TCRB CDR3s, moderately but significantly so, were found in Type 1 diabetes patients in all four CD4+ subsets.

Expressed TCRB transcripts got sequenced, as all isolated RNA was reverse transcribed. TCRdb keeps only in-frame clones here, not all; method: immunoSEQ multiplex PCR. This sample has about 340,000 clones; roughly 13% occur once, and the top ten carry approximately 0.016%. No cognate antigen is known for these TCRs. The sequencing input was naive CD4+ T cells from blood. These receptors all stem from a woman younger than 30 with type 1 diabetes.

In this sample, this clone turned up a few times. The chain employs TRBV9 and TRBJ2-1, with 9 bases matching TRBD2. Unmatched junction bases numbered 4, after V lost 3 bases and J lost 0 bases. CDR1 and CDR2 (germline): SGDLS, YYNGEE. The CDR3 consists of 16 residues. CDR3 residues: CASSAGTSSSYNEQFF. The CDR3 region has the DNA TGTGCCAGCAGCGCGGGGACTAGCAGCTCCTACAATGAGCAGTTCTTC.

The sample holds a few counts of this clone. The rearrangement joins TRBV20-1 to TRBJ2-5; D is unresolved. V lost 6 bases and J 5 bases, leaving 10 bases between the germline ends. From germline, CDR1 is DFQATT and CDR2 SNEGSKA (reference sequence). The CDR3 is made up of 11 amino acids. This CDR3 reads CSAITRETQYF. Written as DNA, the CDR3 is TGCAGTGCAATAACCCGGGAGACCCAGTACTTC.

This clone was counted between two and nine times. This sequence joins TRBV9 and TRBJ2-1, with TRBD1 identical over 8 bases. Germline CDR1 SGDLS, CDR2 YYNGEE. J was trimmed by 6 bases and V by 0 bases; bases with no gene match: 2. The CDR3 runs 14 residues. The CDR3 sequence is CASSVGTGSNEQFF. CDR3 DNA: TGTGCCAGCAGCGTAGGGACAGGGTCCAATGAGCAGTTCTTC.

This clone was counted a few times. The V and J genes are TRBV18 and TRBJ2-7; the match to TRBD2 covers 7 bases. Germline loops: CDR1 KGHSH, CDR2 LQKENI. J lost 6 bases, V lost 6 bases, and 11 bases had no gene match. The CDR3 consists of 14 residues. CDR3 nucleotides: TGTGCCAGCTCGCCTTTGGCGGGGGTAACCGAGCAGTACGTC. It is translated as CASSPLAGVTEQYV.

The J gene is TRBJ2-1, the V gene TRBV5-1, with D hard to call. The CDR3 sequence is 12 residues long. Trimming cost V 3 bases and J 2 bases, with 3 bases left between them. Looked up from germline, CDR1 is SGHRS and CDR2 is YFSETQ. The CDR3 spells CASSSAYNEQFF. The DNA of the CDR3 is TGCGCCAGCAGCTCGGCCTACAATGAGCAGTTCTTC.